This TCR beta chain is drawn from a study of Graves' ophthalmopathy and Graves' hyperthyroidism. About the study: Ahead of any treatment, peripheral blood was obtained at the initial diagnosis. General study results and limits: The model's prediction of ophthalmopathy progression had approximately 68% sensitivity and 72% to 80% specificity.

Transcripts of RNA were the source for amplifying TCR beta CDR3 regions. RT-PCR in the first round used HTBI primers; a second-round multiplex PCR followed. One entry per CDR3 protein, called by TCRdb with MiXCR from the multiplex PCR reads. Found here are 740,000 or so distinct CDR3 sequences, roughly 40% of them singletons; the top ten hold 35% to 55%. Germline CDR1 and CDR2: DFQATT and SNEGSKA (reference sequence). Deletions cut 6 bases from V and 5 bases from J, with 10 bases between. The CDR3 totals 11 residues. Only one count was recorded for this clonotype. Its antigen is undetermined. Under 3 months in duration, the ophthalmopathy in affected donors had moderate-to-severe activity, CAS ≥3 and NOSPECS ≥4.

Sequencing input: peripheral blood. V is TRBV20-1 and J is TRBJ1-2; no definite D call. The clonotype comes from an adult man with Graves' ophthalmopathy. The CDR3 DNA reads TGCAGTGCCCGACTTAAGTATGGCTACACCTTC. This gives the protein CSARLKYGYTF.